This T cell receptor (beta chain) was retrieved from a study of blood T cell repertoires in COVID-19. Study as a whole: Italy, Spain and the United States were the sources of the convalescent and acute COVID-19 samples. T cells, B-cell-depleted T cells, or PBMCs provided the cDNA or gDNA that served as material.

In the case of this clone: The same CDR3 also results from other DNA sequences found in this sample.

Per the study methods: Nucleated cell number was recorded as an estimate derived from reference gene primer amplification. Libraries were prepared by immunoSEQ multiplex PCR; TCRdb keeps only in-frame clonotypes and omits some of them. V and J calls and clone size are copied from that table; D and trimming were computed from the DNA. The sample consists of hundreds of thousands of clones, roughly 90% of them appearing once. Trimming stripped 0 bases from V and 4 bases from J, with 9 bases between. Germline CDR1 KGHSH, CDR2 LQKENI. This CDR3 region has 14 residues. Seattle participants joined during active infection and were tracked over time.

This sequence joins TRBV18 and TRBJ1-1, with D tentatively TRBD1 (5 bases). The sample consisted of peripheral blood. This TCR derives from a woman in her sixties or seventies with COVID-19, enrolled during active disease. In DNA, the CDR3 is TGTGCCAGCTCACCACCTGGCAGGGCCACTGAAGCTTTCTTT. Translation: CASSPPGRATEAFF.